The next 27 T cell receptor beta chains were all read from a single sample in a study of T-cell reconstitution after alpha-beta-depleted transplantation in children. This sample's TCRbeta library carried unique molecular identifier barcodes. TCRdb recomputed calls from the PCR reads with MiXCR, one row per CDR3 protein. The table records 500,000 to 600,000 distinct CDR3 sequences, roughly 33% of them present only once. The sample here was PBMCs from the stem cell graft donor, taken from the stem cell graft. These receptors came from a human donor who donated a stem cell graft to a child with aplastic anemia.

V gene TRBV18 combines with J gene TRBJ2-3, with D hard to call. The V gene lost 2 bases and the J gene lost 1 base, with 13 bases spanning the gap. CDR3 length: 16 amino acids. Germline V gene lookup returns CDR1 KGHSH and CDR2 LQKENI. CDR3 amino acids: CASSPLTALGTDTQYF. The CDR3 DNA reads TGTGCCAGCTCACCATTGACGGCCCTAGGCACAGATACGCAGTATTTT.

The rearrangement uses TRBV7-8 and TRBJ2-7, with a weak D call TRBD1 (5 bases). CDR1 and CDR2 (germline): SGHVS, FQNEAQ. The CDR3 extends over 13 amino acids. The germline V and J ends were trimmed by 3 bases and 4 bases, with 10 bases remaining between them. CDR3 sequence: CASSFDSAYEQYF. The CDR3, as DNA: TGTGCCAGCAGCTTTGACAGCGCGTACGAGCAGTACTTC. The entire variable domain, with the rest obtained from reference TRBV7-8 and TRBJ2-7, is as follows: GAGVSQSPRYKVAKRGQDVALRCDPISGHVSLFWYQQALGQGPEFLTYFQNEAQLDKSGLPSDRFFAERPEGSVSTLKIQRTQQEDSAVYLCASSFDSAYEQYFGPGTRLTVT.

This clonotype was observed a few times. V usage is TRBV12-3 or TRBV12-4 and J usage is TRBJ2-3, with D hard to call. V lost 6 bases to trimming and J lost 3 bases, with 10 bases between them. There are 13 residues in the CDR3. CDR3 sequence: CASRMVLTDTQYF. The CDR3 DNA reads as TGTGCCAGCAGGATGGTTTTGACAGATACGCAGTATTTT.

This clonotype was detected only a few times. CDR3 DNA sequence: TGTGCCAGCAGCTTTTTACAGGCTGCCGGGGCCAACGTCCTGACTTTC. Translating gives CASSFLQAAGANVLTF. The J gene is TRBJ2-6, the V gene TRBV7-9; the D gene is possibly TRBD1 (5 bases). The V end lost 3 bases, the J end lost 4 bases, and 13 bases lay between the germline ends. CDR1 is SEHNR and CDR2 is FQNEAQ in the germline V gene (reference sequence). The CDR3 runs 16 residues.

CDR3 in DNA: TGTGCCAGCAGTCCCCGTCTGGGCCCCGGGGAGCTGTTTTTT. Translated, it gives CASSPRLGPGELFF. The V and J genes are TRBV27 and TRBJ2-2, with no clear D. This CDR3 is 14 amino acids long. V was clipped by 5 bases and J by 6 bases, with 13 bases between them. Germline CDR1 MNHEY, CDR2 SMNVEV (reference sequence).

This rearrangement joins TRBV5-6 to TRBJ2-1; 7 bases line up with TRBD1. J gave up 0 bases and V 1 base, and 7 bases lay outside the gene matches. This CDR3 contains 17 residues. Germline CDR1 is SGHDT and CDR2 is YYEEEE. CDR3 protein: CASSLNDRASSYNEQFF. In DNA, the CDR3 is TGTGCCAGCAGCTTGAACGACAGGGCGAGCTCCTACAATGAGCAGTTCTTC. Drawing the rest from reference TRBV5-6 and TRBJ2-1, the complete variable domain is DAGVTQSPTHLIKTRGQQVTLRCSPKSGHDTVSWYQQALGQGPQFIFQYYEEEERQRGNFPDRFSGHQFPNYSSELNVNALLLGDSALYLCASSLNDRASSYNEQFFGPGTRLTVL.

This clonotype has only a few counts. V and J are TRBV7-2 and TRBJ2-3, with D possibly being TRBD2 (6 bases). The V end lost 0 bases, the J end lost 1 base, and 14 bases lay between the germline ends. From germline, CDR1 is SGHTA and CDR2 FQGNSA. The CDR3 is made up of 17 amino acids. The CDR3 region is CASSLARGVEGTDTQYF. In nucleotides, the CDR3 is TGTGCCAGCAGCTTAGCGCGGGGCGTAGAGGGCACAGATACGCAGTATTTT.

This clonotype appeared a few times. The chain carries TRBV7-2 and TRBJ2-7; 10 bases align to TRBD1. The CDR3 is 15 residues long. Germline V gives CDR1 SGHTA, CDR2 FQGNSA. Trimming removed 4 bases from V and 6 bases from J; junction bases left unmatched: 9. In nucleotides, the CDR3 is TGTGCCAGCAGCTACAACCGGGACAGGGGAGGCGAGCAGTACTTC. Its protein is CASSYNRDRGGEQYF.

This rearrangement joins TRBV20-1 to TRBJ2-2; the D gene is possibly TRBD1 (5 bases). Germline lookup yields CDR1 DFQATT and CDR2 SNEGSKA (reference sequence). This CDR3 is built from 15 residues. Trimming cost V 6 bases and J 1 base, with 15 bases left between them. DNA for the CDR3: TGCAGTGCAAGGGCGGCAGGGCGGAACACCGGGGAGCTGTTTTTT. Protein sequence: CSARAAGRNTGELFF.

This clonotype showed up just a few times. The chain combines TRBV20-1 with TRBJ2-5; 11 nucleotides match TRBD2. The CDR3 is made up of 16 amino acids. CDR1 is DFQATT and CDR2 is SNEGSKA in the germline V gene (reference sequence). Losses at the gene ends were 6 bases for V and 0 bases for J; bases not matched to a gene: 9. This chain's CDR3 is CSAPRTSGHYQETQYF. CDR3 bases: TGCAGTGCCCCCCGGACTAGCGGGCACTACCAAGAGACCCAGTACTTC.

This rearrangement joins TRBV6-5 to TRBJ1-5; D ambiguous. The CDR3 consists of 11 residues. Trimming took 8 bases from V and 3 from J, leaving 5 bases between them. CDR1 and CDR2 from the germline V gene are MNHEY and SVGAGI. The CDR3 bases are TGTGCCAGCGGAATCAATCAGCCCCAGCATTTT. Translated: CASGINQPQHF.

There are a few counts of this clonotype. The rearrangement links TRBV7-9 to TRBJ2-3; 9 nucleotides match TRBD2. The junction had 12 bases not matched to a gene; V was cut back by 6 bases and J by 2 bases. Per germline, CDR1 SEHNR and CDR2 FQNEAQ (reference sequence). CDR3 length: 17 residues. CDR3 region: CASRRSSREGATDTQYF. The DNA of the CDR3 is TGTGCCAGCAGACGTAGCTCGCGGGAGGGGGCCACAGATACGCAGTATTTT.

The chain employs TRBV4-3 and TRBJ2-3; weak D call: TRBD2 (5 bases). Trimming left V 1 base short and J 0 bases short, with 8 bases between. CDR3 length: 15 amino acids. Germline CDR1 LGHNA, CDR2 YSLEER. The CDR3 region is CASSQVAFSTDTQYF. The CDR3 DNA is TGCGCCAGCAGCCAAGTAGCGTTTAGCACAGATACGCAGTATTTT.

Only a few counts were recorded for this clonotype. V gene TRBV4-3 combines with J gene TRBJ2-4, with D unclear. The CDR3 contains 17 residues. CDR1 is LGHNA and CDR2 is YSLEER in the germline V gene. The V and J ends lost 0 bases and 1 base respectively, with 13 bases between them. The CDR3 here is CASSQDRIGMAKNIQYF. The DNA for the CDR3 is TGCGCCAGCAGCCAAGATCGGATTGGGATGGCCAAAAACATTCAGTACTTC.

V gene TRBV30 combines with J gene TRBJ1-1; 7 bases map to TRBD1. CDR3 length: 14 residues. The germline CDR1 and CDR2 sequences are GTSNPN and SVGIG (reference sequence). CDR3 residues: CAWAGRGTNTEAFF. The CDR3 coding sequence is TGTGCGTGGGCGGGCAGGGGGACGAACACTGAAGCTTTCTTT.

This clonotype was seen a few times. The V gene is TRBV20-1, the J gene TRBJ2-7; 9 nucleotides align to TRBD1. V shed 6 bases, J shed 11 bases, and the junction held 14 bases outside the gene matches. CDR1 DFQATT and CDR2 SNEGSKA come from the germline V gene (reference sequence). The CDR3 runs 13 residues. In DNA form, the CDR3 reads TGCAGTGCCGACCGGGACAGGGCCGATGGGAAGTACTTC. This sequence encodes CSADRDRADGKYF.

The chain uses TRBV4-3 and TRBJ2-1; D remains unclear. Germline V gives CDR1 LGHNA, CDR2 YSLEER. This CDR3 has 14 residues. The V and J ends lost 5 bases and 4 bases respectively, with 12 bases between them. CDR3 sequence reads: CASSDEDPYNEQFF. CDR3 DNA sequence: TGCGCCAGCAGCGACGAGGACCCGTACAATGAGCAGTTCTTC.

The genes are TRBV5-1 and TRBJ2-7; the D is unclear. CDR1 is SGHRS and CDR2 is YFSETQ in the germline V gene. The germline V and J ends were trimmed by 0 bases and 5 bases, with 15 bases remaining between them. The CDR3 extends over 15 amino acids. This CDR3 is CASSLEIPLTDEQYF. As DNA, the CDR3 is TGCGCCAGCAGCTTGGAGATCCCCCTTACCGACGAGCAGTACTTC. Drawing the rest from reference TRBV5-1 and TRBJ2-7, the complete variable domain is KAGVTQTPRYLIKTRGQQVTLSCSPISGHRSVSWYQQTPGQGLQFLFEYFSETQRNKGNFPGRFSGRQFSNSRSEMNVSTLELGDSALYLCASSLEIPLTDEQYFGPGTRLTVT.

This clonotype was recorded a few times. The chain is built from TRBV4-3 and TRBJ2-2; D is uncertain. Trimming stripped 0 bases from V and 4 bases from J, with 21 bases between. CDR1 is LGHNA and CDR2 is YSLEER in the germline V gene. This CDR3 contains 19 residues. The chain's CDR3 is CASSQDSKSHAVRTGELFF. The CDR3 DNA follows: TGCGCCAGCAGCCAAGACTCGAAGTCCCACGCCGTACGCACCGGGGAGCTGTTTTTT.

The chain combines TRBV20-1 with TRBJ2-3, with 7 bases aligning to TRBD2. Germline lookup yields CDR1 DFQATT and CDR2 SNEGSKA (reference sequence). After removal of 5 bases from V and 4 bases from J, the junction contained 12 bases not matched to a gene. The CDR3 totals 15 residues. CDR3 DNA: TGCAGTGCTTTAAGAGGAGGTAGCGGGCCAGATACGCAGTATTTT. It is translated as CSALRGGSGPDTQYF.

This clonotype was seen only a few times. The chain is built from TRBV5-1 and TRBJ2-5, with 7 bases fitting TRBD1. The germline CDR1 and CDR2 sequences are SGHRS and YFSETQ. The CDR3 is made up of 16 amino acids. Germline trimming cut 0 bases from V and 2 bases from J; bases unmatched to any gene: 7. The CDR3 protein is CASSLGGQAGQETQYF. For the CDR3, the DNA is TGCGCCAGCAGCTTGGGAGGACAGGCCGGTCAAGAGACCCAGTACTTC.

A few counts support this clonotype. This chain connects TRBV18 to TRBJ1-2, with D unresolved. The CDR3 covers 15 residues. The V and J ends lost 4 bases and 8 bases respectively, with 20 bases between them. From germline, CDR1 is KGHSH and CDR2 LQKENI. Here the CDR3 DNA reads TGTGCCAGCTCACTACCGGAGGCAGCCAGGCGAGGCTACACCTTC. It is translated as CASSLPEAARRGYTF.

The chain carries TRBV30 and TRBJ2-1; TRBD1 matches 9 bases. Germline V gene sequence: CDR1 GTSNPN, CDR2 SVGIG (reference sequence). Losses at the gene ends were 4 bases for V and 4 bases for J; bases not matched to a gene: 8. CDR3 length: 15 amino acids. CDR3 sequence (DNA): TGTGCCTGGAAGATCAGGGACAGGGATTACAATGAGCAGTTCTTC. Encoded protein: CAWKIRDRDYNEQFF.

The chain has TRBV7-7 and TRBJ2-2; TRBD2 might be the D (5 bases). The V end was cut by 1 base, the J end by 5 bases, with 17 bases between. This CDR3 is 17 amino acids long. Germline V gene data show CDR1 as SSHAT and CDR2 as FNYEAQ (reference sequence). The DNA of the CDR3 is TGTGCCAGCAGCTTAGTTTCGTCTAGCTCATCGACCGGGGAGCTGTTTTTT. It encodes CASSLVSSSSSTGELFF. Full variable domain (remainder filled in from reference TRBV7-7 and TRBJ2-2): GAGVSQSPRYKVTKRGQDVTLRCDPISSHATLYWYQQALGQGPEFLTYFNYEAQPDKSGLPSDRFSAERPEGSISTLTIQRTEQRDSAMYRCASSLVSSSSSTGELFFGEGSRLTVL.

With regard to this clonotype: A read error may produce the germline difference seen at one junction end. V and J are TRBV7-2 and TRBJ2-7; D might be TRBD1 (7 bases). The CDR3 loop spans 15 amino acids. Germline V CDR1 and CDR2: SGHTA, FQGNSA. The CDR3 here is CASSSTGEARYERYF. In DNA form, the CDR3 reads TGTGCCAGCAGCTCCACAGGGGAGGCCCGTTACGAGCGGTACTTC.

This chain uses TRBV29-1 with TRBJ2-5, with TRBD1 matching 8 bases. V dropped 6 bases and J dropped 1; count of bases not matched to a gene: 10. The germline gives CDR1 SQVTM, CDR2 ANQGSEA. This CDR3 region has 15 residues. The CDR3 DNA follows: TGCAGCGTCGACAGGCCGGGACAGGTCCAAGAGACCCAGTACTTC. It yields the protein CSVDRPGQVQETQYF.

This clonotype was seen ten or more times. The chain is built from TRBV12-3 or TRBV12-4 and TRBJ1-1; unclear D gene. This CDR3 spans 14 amino acids. The V end lost 1 base, the J end lost 0 bases, and 6 bases lay between the germline ends. The CDR3 loop is CASSLGAVNTEAFF. The CDR3 DNA reads as TGTGCCAGCAGTTTAGGGGCAGTGAACACTGAAGCTTTCTTT.